This TCR beta chain was captured by sequencing in a study of radiotherapy plus CTLA-4 blockade in lung cancer. CTLA-4 blockade with ipilimumab, together with focal radiation, was given to patients with chemo-refractory metastatic non-small-cell lung cancer. V shed 7 bases, J shed 3 bases, and the junction held 13 bases outside the gene matches. Germline CDR1 and CDR2: SGHRS and YFSETQ. CDR3 length equals 15 residues. This clone turned up a few times. Only in-frame clones appear in the TCRdb table, and some are missing; sequencing was by immunoSEQ multiplex PCR. Altogether tens of thousands of clones are present, 72% being singletons, with the ten largest covering 11%.

The sample here was peripheral blood, taken from a patient treated with radiotherapy plus ipilimumab. The chain joins TRBV5-1 to TRBJ2-7; 7 nucleotides agree with TRBD1. This receptor was obtained from a human donor with non-small cell lung cancer who had stable disease on radiotherapy plus ipilimumab. CDR3 in amino acids: CASQPSGTELYEQYF. Written as DNA, the CDR3 is TGCGCCAGCCAACCCTCCGGGACAGAACTCTACGAGCAGTACTTC.